Listed below are T cell receptor beta chains from one sample, sequenced in a study of blood T cell repertoires in COVID-19. Profiled with immunoSEQ multiplex PCR; TCRdb holds only in-frame clones, not every one. The table has more than 100,000 clones, about four fifths seen once. The sequencing input was peripheral blood. Source of these receptors: a woman aged 70-85 years with acute or convalescent COVID-19. CDR3s include the opening cysteine and the closing phenylalanine or tryptophan. Fields, in order: CDR3 protein, CDR3 DNA, clone size, D gene, J gene, V gene. D genes are given only for firm matches. Only some rows state a clone size, as once, few, many or a class for expanded clones.

cdr3_aa: CASGDTTNYGYTF
cdr3_nt: TGTGCCAGCGGGGACACCACTAACTATGGCTACACCTTC
clone_size: NA
d_call: NA
j_call: TRBJ1-2
v_call: TRBV5-4

cdr3_aa: CASSSGTGHNQPQHF
cdr3_nt: TGTGCCAGCAGCTCCGGGACAGGTCACAATCAGCCCCAGCATTTT
clone_size: NA
d_call: TRBD1
j_call: TRBJ1-5
v_call: TRBV11-1

cdr3_aa: CASSQGQGRADTQYF
cdr3_nt: TGCGCCAGCAGCCAAGGACAGGGGAGGGCAGATACGCAGTATTTT
clone_size: NA
d_call: TRBD1
j_call: TRBJ2-3
v_call: TRBV5-1

cdr3_aa: CASSLKDWYLGYNEQFF
cdr3_nt: TGTGCCAGCAGTTTAAAGGACTGGTATTTGGGGTACAATGAGCAGTTCTTC
clone_size: NA
d_call: NA
j_call: TRBJ2-1
v_call: TRBV27

cdr3_aa: CASSLQTSGTQYF
cdr3_nt: TGTGCCAGCAGCTTACAAACCTCCGGGACCCAGTACTTC
clone_size: NA
d_call: NA
j_call: TRBJ2-5
v_call: TRBV7-2

cdr3_aa: CAWTFGTSNSPLHF
cdr3_nt: TGTGCCTGGACCTTTGGGACTTCCAATTCACCCCTCCACTTT
clone_size: NA
d_call: NA
j_call: TRBJ1-6
v_call: TRBV30

cdr3_aa: CASTPPGNTEAFF
cdr3_nt: TGTGCCAGCACCCCTCCGGGGAACACTGAAGCTTTCTTT
clone_size: NA
d_call: NA
j_call: TRBJ1-1
v_call: TRBV28

cdr3_aa: CASSLVTRGYGYTF
cdr3_nt: TGTGCCAGCAGCTTGGTGACTAGGGGCTATGGCTACACCTTC
clone_size: NA
d_call: NA
j_call: TRBJ1-2
v_call: TRBV5-5

cdr3_aa: CASSQDQGDPETQYF
cdr3_nt: TGCGCCAGCAGCCAAGATCAGGGGGACCCGGAGACCCAGTACTTC
clone_size: once
d_call: TRBD1
j_call: TRBJ2-5
v_call: TRBV4-3

cdr3_aa: CATSDTSGQGEKLFF
cdr3_nt: TGTGCCACCAGTGATACGTCCGGACAGGGAGAAAAACTGTTTTTT
clone_size: NA
d_call: TRBD1
j_call: TRBJ1-4
v_call: TRBV24-1

cdr3_aa: CASSAGTSGGQETQYF
cdr3_nt: TGCGCCAGCAGCGCAGGGACTAGCGGGGGGCAAGAGACCCAGTACTTC
clone_size: NA
d_call: TRBD2
j_call: TRBJ2-5
v_call: TRBV5-1

cdr3_aa: CASSIEGTGYREQYF
cdr3_nt: TGTGCCAGTAGTATAGAGGGGACAGGGTATCGTGAGCAGTACTTC
clone_size: once
d_call: TRBD1
j_call: TRBJ2-7
v_call: TRBV19

cdr3_aa: CSVARDRGTYEQYF
cdr3_nt: TGCAGCGTTGCCCGTGACAGGGGGACCTACGAGCAGTACTTC
clone_size: once
d_call: TRBD1
j_call: TRBJ2-7
v_call: TRBV29-1

cdr3_aa: CASSPGTGYETQYF
cdr3_nt: TGTGCCAGCAGCCCCGGGACAGGGTACGAGACCCAGTACTTC
clone_size: NA
d_call: TRBD1
j_call: TRBJ2-5
v_call: TRBV14

cdr3_aa: CASSYFPGRNTEAFF
cdr3_nt: TGTGCCAGCAGTTACTTTCCAGGTCGAAACACTGAAGCTTTCTTT
clone_size: NA
d_call: NA
j_call: TRBJ1-1
v_call: TRBV6-2/TRBV6-3

cdr3_aa: CASSAGSNTEAFF
cdr3_nt: TGTGCCAGCAGCGCCGGGTCGAACACTGAAGCTTTCTTT
clone_size: NA
d_call: NA
j_call: TRBJ1-1
v_call: TRBV7-2

cdr3_aa: CASMGARSGNTIYF
cdr3_nt: TGTGCCAGCATGGGGGCCCGATCTGGAAACACCATATATTTT
clone_size: NA
d_call: NA
j_call: TRBJ1-3
v_call: TRBV2

cdr3_aa: CASSPTIRTGGNEQFF
cdr3_nt: TGTGCCAGCAGCCCTACGATCCGAACAGGGGGCAATGAGCAGTTCTTC
clone_size: NA
d_call: TRBD1
j_call: TRBJ2-1
v_call: TRBV2

cdr3_aa: CASSLAGGGAGEQFF
cdr3_nt: TGTGCCAGCAGCTTGGCGGGCGGGGGGGCAGGTGAGCAGTTCTTC
clone_size: NA
d_call: TRBD2
j_call: TRBJ2-1
v_call: TRBV5-5

cdr3_aa: CASSFQTNYGYTF
cdr3_nt: TGTGCCAGCAGTTTTCAGACTAACTATGGCTACACCTTC
clone_size: NA
d_call: NA
j_call: TRBJ1-2
v_call: TRBV12-3/TRBV12-4

cdr3_aa: CASSQVAGANEKLFF
cdr3_nt: TGTGCCAGCAGCCAAGTGGCAGGGGCTAATGAAAAACTGTTTTTT
clone_size: NA
d_call: NA
j_call: TRBJ1-4
v_call: TRBV4-2

cdr3_aa: CASSLTGYLTDTQYF
cdr3_nt: TGTGCCAGCAGCTTAACGGGCTACCTCACAGATACGCAGTATTTT
clone_size: NA
d_call: NA
j_call: TRBJ2-3
v_call: TRBV7-3

cdr3_aa: CASSSPSGGNTDTQYF
cdr3_nt: TGTGCCAGCAGCTCCCCTAGCGGGGGGAACACAGATACGCAGTATTTT
clone_size: NA
d_call: TRBD2
j_call: TRBJ2-3
v_call: TRBV5-4

cdr3_aa: CASSPSGQRYGYTF
cdr3_nt: TGTGCCAGCAGCCCCTCGGGACAACGCTATGGCTACACCTTC
clone_size: NA
d_call: NA
j_call: TRBJ1-2
v_call: TRBV5-6

cdr3_aa: CASSQVSNTEAFF
cdr3_nt: TGCGCCAGCAGCCAGGTTTCGAACACTGAAGCTTTCTTT
clone_size: few
d_call: NA
j_call: TRBJ1-1
v_call: TRBV5-1

cdr3_aa: CASSEGGAGNTIYF
cdr3_nt: TGTGCCAGCAGTGAAGGCGGTGCTGGAAACACCATATATTTT
clone_size: NA
d_call: NA
j_call: TRBJ1-3
v_call: TRBV2